Listed below are T cell receptor beta chains from one sample, sequenced in a study of shared T cell receptors in the human thymus. This table comes from immunoSEQ multiplex PCR, and its TCRdb copy is limited to in-frame clones, with some not included. The sample comprises 500,000 to 750,000 clones, roughly 90% of which are singletons, and 0.0095% to 0.011% rests with the top ten. These data also formed part of another study, on human thymus T cells.

The source material was thymocytes. These receptor sequences come from a boy younger than two with a congenital heart defect. Both conserved end residues are part of each CDR3. Fields, in order: J gene, D gene, clone size, V gene, CDR3 DNA, CDR3 protein. The D gene is left open where the match is weak. The size entry is marked missing in some rows and otherwise reads once, few, many or a size class.

j_call: TRBJ1-5; d_call: TRBD1; clone_size: NA; v_call: TRBV12-5; cdr3_nt: TGTGCTAGTGGAAACAGGGGACAGCCCCAGCATTTT; cdr3_aa: CASGNRGQPQHF
j_call: TRBJ2-2; d_call: TRBD2; clone_size: NA; v_call: TRBV6-4; cdr3_nt: TGTGCCAGCAGTCCATGGTTGCGGGAGGGCAAAAGCACCGGGGAGCTGTTTTTT; cdr3_aa: CASSPWLREGKSTGELFF
j_call: TRBJ2-1; d_call: NA; clone_size: NA; v_call: TRBV30; cdr3_nt: TGTGCCTGGAGTGAGTCGTATCTCGCATCGGGGTCCTACAATGAGCAGTTCTTC; cdr3_aa: CAWSESYLASGSYNEQFF
j_call: TRBJ2-3; d_call: NA; clone_size: NA; v_call: TRBV9; cdr3_nt: TGTGCCAGCAGCGTAGCTACGGGGGTGGGAGTGGGAGATACGCAGTATTTT; cdr3_aa: CASSVATGVGVGDTQYF
j_call: TRBJ2-3; d_call: TRBD1; clone_size: NA; v_call: TRBV11-2; cdr3_nt: TGTGCCAGCAGCAAGGTTGGGGACAGGGTTGCAGATACGCAGTATTTT; cdr3_aa: CASSKVGDRVADTQYF
j_call: TRBJ1-2; d_call: TRBD1; clone_size: NA; v_call: TRBV5-5; cdr3_nt: TGTGCCAGCAGCTTGAATGCCAGGGGGCAGTTAGATGGCTACACCTTC; cdr3_aa: CASSLNARGQLDGYTF
j_call: TRBJ1-5; d_call: NA; clone_size: NA; v_call: TRBV5-5; cdr3_nt: TGTGCCAGCAGCAACAGAGACAGCCATAGCAATCAGCCCCAGCATTTT; cdr3_aa: CASSNRDSHSNQPQHF
j_call: TRBJ1-4; d_call: TRBD1; clone_size: NA; v_call: TRBV25-1; cdr3_nt: TGTGCCAGCAGGAAGACAGGGGCGACTAATGAAAAACTGTTTTTT; cdr3_aa: CASRKTGATNEKLFF
j_call: TRBJ2-1; d_call: TRBD2; clone_size: NA; v_call: TRBV18; cdr3_nt: TGTGCCAGCTCACCGGTGCGGGAGTGGAACAATGAGCAGTTCTTC; cdr3_aa: CASSPVREWNNEQFF
j_call: TRBJ2-1; d_call: TRBD2; clone_size: NA; v_call: TRBV5-1; cdr3_nt: TGCGCCAGCAGACCCCCGGGACTAGCGGGGCACAATGAGCAGTTCTTC; cdr3_aa: CASRPPGLAGHNEQFF
j_call: TRBJ2-5; d_call: NA; clone_size: NA; v_call: TRBV30; cdr3_nt: TGTGCCTGGAGAGGTAGCTTGGAGACCCAGTACTTC; cdr3_aa: CAWRGSLETQYF
j_call: TRBJ2-7; d_call: TRBD2; clone_size: NA; v_call: TRBV2; cdr3_nt: TGTGCCAGCAGCAGAGGCGGGGGCAGGGAAGGTAGCGGGGTCTACGAGCAGTACTTC; cdr3_aa: CASSRGGGREGSGVYEQYF
j_call: TRBJ1-2; d_call: TRBD1; clone_size: once; v_call: TRBV6-1; cdr3_nt: TGTGCCAGCAGTGAAAGAACAGGGGGCCACTATGGCTACACCTTC; cdr3_aa: CASSERTGGHYGYTF
j_call: TRBJ1-5; d_call: TRBD1; clone_size: NA; v_call: TRBV7-2; cdr3_nt: TGTGCCAGCAGCTTACGGACAGGAATCAATCAGCCCCAGCATTTT; cdr3_aa: CASSLRTGINQPQHF
j_call: TRBJ2-1; d_call: TRBD2; clone_size: NA; v_call: TRBV5-1; cdr3_nt: TGCGCCAGCAGCTTGGGCGGGGGTAGCGGGGATTACAATGAGCAGTTCTTC; cdr3_aa: CASSLGGGSGDYNEQFF
j_call: TRBJ2-5; d_call: TRBD2; clone_size: once; v_call: TRBV27; cdr3_nt: TGTGCCAGCAGTTTGGGGAGGGAGGAGGTGGAGACCCAGTACTTC; cdr3_aa: CASSLGREEVETQYF
j_call: TRBJ2-2; d_call: TRBD2; clone_size: NA; v_call: TRBV13; cdr3_nt: TGTGCCAGCAGCCCTCGGACTAGCGGGACTGTCGGGGAGCTGTTTTTT; cdr3_aa: CASSPRTSGTVGELFF
j_call: TRBJ2-6; d_call: NA; clone_size: NA; v_call: TRBV5-4; cdr3_nt: TGTGCCAGCAGAACGACCCCCACCAGGGCCGGGGCCAACGTCCTGACTTTC; cdr3_aa: CASRTTPTRAGANVLTF
j_call: TRBJ2-5; d_call: NA; clone_size: NA; v_call: TRBV27; cdr3_nt: TGTGCCAGCAGTTCGGACCTTCAGGGTCCGCCCGAGACCCAGTACTTC; cdr3_aa: CASSSDLQGPPETQYF
j_call: TRBJ1-1; d_call: NA; clone_size: once; v_call: TRBV28; cdr3_nt: TGTGCCAGCAGTTCCAAGGGGTCGGACACTGAAGCTTTCTTT; cdr3_aa: CASSSKGSDTEAFF
j_call: TRBJ2-3; d_call: TRBD2; clone_size: once; v_call: TRBV25-1; cdr3_nt: TGTGCCAGCAGTGAATCCCCAAAGCGGGAAGGCGACACAGATACGCAGTATTTT; cdr3_aa: CASSESPKREGDTDTQYF
j_call: TRBJ2-1; d_call: NA; clone_size: NA; v_call: TRBV21-1; cdr3_nt: TGTGCCAGCAGGGACTGGGACAGGGAGCCTACTAGGGTCTTTGATGAGCAGTTCTTC; cdr3_aa: CASRDWDREPTRVFDEQFF
j_call: TRBJ2-1; d_call: NA; clone_size: few; v_call: TRBV19; cdr3_nt: TGTGCCAGTAGTCCTGGGACTCGCCTGGTAGACAATGAGCAGTTCTTC; cdr3_aa: CASSPGTRLVDNEQFF
j_call: TRBJ2-7; d_call: TRBD2; clone_size: NA; v_call: TRBV4-2; cdr3_nt: TGTGCCAGCAGCCAAGATAATTTTAGCGGGAGAGGAGCCGAGCAGTACTTC; cdr3_aa: CASSQDNFSGRGAEQYF
j_call: TRBJ2-1; d_call: TRBD2; clone_size: NA; v_call: TRBV7-2; cdr3_nt: TGTGCCAGCAGTCTTACGGGACTAGCGGGAGAACGGAAAAATGAGCAGTTCTTC; cdr3_aa: CASSLTGLAGERKNEQFF